Below are 32 T cell receptor beta chains sequenced from a single sample in a study of regulatory T cells. Amplification used 52 TRBV primers and 13 TRBJ primers. Sequenced by immunoSEQ multiplex PCR; TCRdb stores in-frame clones only, minus some. The sample contains just over 20,000 clones, under 95% of which appear only once. The material sequenced was CD8+ T cells sorted from blood. These receptors were collected from a child aged 2-15 years with CD3G deficiency.

This clone was seen once. The V call is TRBV28, the J call TRBJ2-5, with D uncertain. Deletions cut 3 bases from V and 2 bases from J, with 13 bases between. This CDR3 contains 15 residues. Germline V lookup: CDR1 MDHEN, CDR2 SYDVKM. The CDR3 reads CASSFGDGEQETQYF. The CDR3 DNA follows: TGTGCCAGCAGTTTCGGAGACGGAGAACAAGAGACCCAGTACTTC.

V is TRBV6-6 and J is TRBJ2-7; 7 nucleotides line up with TRBD1. Germline values: CDR1 MNHNY, CDR2 SVGAGI (reference sequence). V was pared by 7 bases and J by 4 bases, with 7 bases of the junction left unmatched. The CDR3 is 13 amino acids. In nucleotides, the CDR3 is TGTGCCAGCAACAGGGGATTTTTTTACGAGCAGTACTTC. Its translation is CASNRGFFYEQYF.

This rearrangement joins TRBV19 to TRBJ1-1; 7 positions agree with TRBD1. This CDR3 is built from 15 residues. The germline CDR1 and CDR2 sequences are LNHDA and SQIVND (reference sequence). V dropped 5 bases and J dropped 1; count of bases not matched to a gene: 7. CDR3 nucleotides: TGTGCCAGTAGTTTTGCCGGGACAGCGAACACTGAAGCTTTCTTT. It encodes CASSFAGTANTEAFF.

The chain recombines TRBV21-1 with TRBJ1-3. TRBV21-1 is recorded as a pseudogene. There are 16 residues in the CDR3. In DNA form, the CDR3 reads TGTGCCAGCAGCCCCGGAGGAGTCTACTCTGGAAACACCATATATTTT. Encoded protein: CASSPGGVYSGNTIYF.

The rearrangement links TRBV6-6 to TRBJ1-1; D gene ambiguous. V lost 2 bases and J lost 1, with 11 bases in between. This CDR3 has 15 residues. Germline V gives CDR1 MNHNY, CDR2 SVGAGI (reference sequence). This CDR3 reads CASSYLRGENTEAFF. CDR3 bases: TGTGCCAGCAGTTACCTGCGGGGAGAGAACACTGAAGCTTTCTTT.

This clone is labeled medium-sized. This chain joins TRBV28 and TRBJ2-2; the D gene could be TRBD1 or TRBD2 (5 bases each). V was trimmed by 6 bases and J by 4 bases, leaving 12 bases between them. Germline CDR1 and CDR2: MDHEN and SYDVKM. The CDR3 covers 14 residues. The CDR3, as DNA: TGTGCCAGCAGAGAGGGGACGATCACCGGGGAGCTGTTTTTT. This codes for CASREGTITGELFF.

This rearrangement joins TRBV28 to TRBJ2-7, with D possibly being TRBD1 (6 bases). Trimming pared 8 bases from V and 0 bases from J, leaving 17 bases between. This CDR3 contains 15 residues. In germline, CDR1 is MDHEN, CDR2 SYDVKM. CDR3 DNA sequence: TGTGCCAGCGGTGCAGGGGCAGGGTCCTCCTACGAGCAGTACTTC. Its translation is CASGAGAGSSYEQYF.

This rearrangement joins TRBV27 to TRBJ1-1; the D gene is possibly TRBD1 (6 bases). This CDR3 has 14 amino acids. Germline lookup yields CDR1 MNHEY and CDR2 SMNVEV (reference sequence). The V end lost 5 bases, the J end lost 6 bases, and 16 bases lay between the germline ends. CDR3 loop: CASSLNRETAEAFF. CDR3 coding DNA: TGTGCCAGCAGTCTTAACAGGGAGACTGCTGAAGCTTTCTTT.

This clone was seen only a few times. V and J are TRBV27 and TRBJ2-3, with 10 positions matching TRBD2. V was clipped by 4 bases and J by 3 bases; unmatched bases: 7. Germline CDR1 MNHEY, CDR2 SMNVEV (reference sequence). The CDR3 has 16 amino acids. In DNA form, the CDR3 reads TGTGCCAGCAGTTCCACAAGCGGGAGGGTTACAGATACGCAGTATTTT. Protein product: CASSSTSGRVTDTQYF.

To note about this clone: This specimen includes other DNA sequences encoding the same CDR3. CDR3 DNA sequence: TGTGCCAGCAGTGATCTCAGATACTATGGCTACACCTTC. Protein: CASSDLRYYGYTF. The V gene is TRBV6-1, the J gene TRBJ1-2; the D is unclear. Looked up from germline, CDR1 is MNHNS and CDR2 is SASEGT. Deletions cut 3 bases from V and 3 bases from J, with 8 bases between. The CDR3 has 13 amino acids.

The chain has TRBV5-1 and TRBJ2-2; 14 bases fit TRBD2. This CDR3 has 20 amino acids. Germline CDR1 and CDR2: SGHRS and YFSETQ. The V gene end was trimmed by 4 bases and the J gene end by 4 bases; junction bases not matched to a gene: 15. As DNA, the CDR3 is TGCGCCAGCAGCCCAGTCTCGGGACTAGCGGGAGAACCTTCCACCGGGGAGCTGTTTTTT. The encoded protein is CASSPVSGLAGEPSTGELFF. Full variable domain (outside the CDR3, taken from reference TRBV5-1 and TRBJ2-2): KAGVTQTPRYLIKTRGQQVTLSCSPISGHRSVSWYQQTPGQGLQFLFEYFSETQRNKGNFPGRFSGRQFSNSRSEMNVSTLELGDSALYLCASSPVSGLAGEPSTGELFFGEGSRLTVL.

The chain links TRBV6-1 to TRBJ1-1, with D perhaps TRBD1 (5 bases). V lost 1 base, J lost 11 bases, and 8 bases lay in between. This CDR3 has 11 residues. In germline, CDR1 is MNHNS, CDR2 SASEGT. The DNA of the CDR3 is TGTGCCAGCAGTGAAGGGGGGGATGCTTTCTTT. This codes for CASSEGGDAFF.

This chain connects TRBV28 to TRBJ2-3; TRBD2 agrees at 8 bases. The CDR3 sequence is 14 residues long. V lost 6 bases, J lost 2 bases, and 4 bases stayed unmatched. CDR1 is MDHEN and CDR2 is SYDVKM in the germline V gene. The CDR3 DNA is TGTGCCAGCAGCCGGACTAGCCCCACAGATACGCAGTATTTT. Amino acids: CASSRTSPTDTQYF.

In regard to this clone: This sample also contains other DNA sequences that code for the same CDR3. The V gene is TRBV27, the J gene TRBJ1-1, with D uncertain. The V gene lost 6 bases and the J gene lost 0 bases, with 8 bases spanning the gap. The CDR3 consists of 13 residues. The germline CDR1 and CDR2 sequences are MNHEY and SMNVEV (reference sequence). Here the CDR3 DNA reads TGTGCCAGCAGCCTCCAGGTGAACACTGAAGCTTTCTTT. It codes for CASSLQVNTEAFF.

The genes are TRBV6-1 and TRBJ1-5; no clear D. Germline CDR1 reads MNHNS; CDR2 reads SASEGT. V was cut by 2 bases and J by 3 bases, with 11 bases left in between. The CDR3 is made up of 15 amino acids. CDR3 DNA sequence: TGTGCCAGCAGTGAAATTAGCCACTCCAATCAGCCCCAGCATTTT. Its translation: CASSEISHSNQPQHF.

This clone was picked up a small number of times. The chain has TRBV28 and TRBJ1-1; D unclear. This CDR3 contains 13 residues. CDR1 is MDHEN and CDR2 is SYDVKM in the germline V gene. Trimming cost V 10 bases and J 6 bases, with 18 bases left between them. The CDR3 loop reads CATTGGLYAEAFF. In DNA, the CDR3 is TGTGCCACCACCGGAGGGCTTTACGCTGAAGCTTTCTTT.

The chain combines TRBV6-1 with TRBJ1-2, with unresolved D. V lost 3 bases to trimming and J lost 6 bases, with 11 bases between them. This CDR3 is built from 13 residues. Germline values: CDR1 MNHNS, CDR2 SASEGT. CDR3 DNA: TGTGCCAGCAGTGACGATAGGTGGCATGGCTACACCTTC. This encodes CASSDDRWHGYTF.

The chain recombines TRBV28 with TRBJ2-7, with TRBD2 matching 8 bases. J lost 2 bases, V lost 4 bases, and 16 bases had no gene match. CDR1 MDHEN and CDR2 SYDVKM come from the germline V gene. CDR3 size: 18 residues. CDR3 in DNA: TGTGCCAGCAGTTCCATATCGAGATACGGGAGGGCCACCTACGAGCAGTACTTC. Its protein is CASSSISRYGRATYEQYF.

The chain employs TRBV28 and TRBJ2-1, with TRBD2 identical over 13 bases. In germline, CDR1 is MDHEN, CDR2 SYDVKM. Germline trimming cut 6 bases from V and 10 bases from J; bases unmatched to any gene: 12. The CDR3 is 16 residues long. CDR3 sequence (DNA): TGTGCCAGCAGCCCAGGGACTAGCGGGGTCCTTCGGGAGCAGTTCTTC. Its protein product is CASSPGTSGVLREQFF.

This clone appeared a single time. This sequence joins TRBV6-6 and TRBJ2-6; unclear D gene. CDR3 length equals 16 residues. Germline lookup yields CDR1 MNHNY and CDR2 SVGAGI (reference sequence). Deletions cut 1 base from V and 0 bases from J, with 7 bases between. CDR3 region: CASSYWDSSGANVLTF. CDR3 DNA sequence: TGTGCCAGCAGTTACTGGGATAGCTCTGGGGCCAACGTCCTGACTTTC.

The CDR3: CASRTAQHNEAFF. The CDR3, as DNA: TGTGCCAGTAGAACAGCCCAACATAATGAAGCTTTCTTT. The rearrangement links TRBV19 to TRBJ1-1, with D hard to call. Germline CDR1 reads LNHDA; CDR2 reads SQIVND (reference sequence). V shed 6 bases and J shed 7 bases, with 15 bases lying between them. The CDR3 length is 13 residues. Looking up the rest from reference TRBV19 and TRBJ1-1 gives the full variable domain: DGGITQSPKYLFRKEGQNVTLSCEQNLNHDAMYWYRQDPGQGLRLIYYSQIVNDFQKGDIAEGYSVSREKKESFPLTVTSAQKNPTAFYLCASRTAQHNEAFFGQGTRLTVV.

This chain uses TRBV7-8 with TRBJ1-1; the match to TRBD1 covers 7 bases. The CDR3 contains 15 residues. J was trimmed by 0 bases and V by 4 bases; bases with no gene match: 5. The V gene's germline CDR1 is SGHVS and CDR2 FQNEAQ. The CDR3 coding sequence is TGTGCCAGCAGCTCATGGGACAGAATGAACACTGAAGCTTTCTTT. Translated: CASSSWDRMNTEAFF. Together with reference TRBV7-8 and TRBJ1-1, the CDR3 gives the full variable domain: GAGVSQSPRYKVAKRGQDVALRCDPISGHVSLFWYQQALGQGPEFLTYFQNEAQLDKSGLPSDRFFAERPEGSVSTLKIQRTQQEDSAVYLCASSSWDRMNTEAFFGQGTRLTVV.

This sequence joins TRBV12-2 and TRBJ1-2; no check of the table's D call, TRBD1, against the DNA was made. TRBV12-2 is an annotated pseudogene. CDR3 length: 15 residues. The CDR3 sequence is CASRLAQGGPDGYTF. CDR3 DNA sequence: TGTGCAAGTCGCTTAGCCCAGGGTGGTCCCGATGGCTACACCTTC.

The V and J genes are TRBV6-1 and TRBJ2-7; the D is unclear. The CDR3 has 14 amino acids. Germline V gene sequence: CDR1 MNHNS, CDR2 SASEGT. Trimming shortened V by 3 bases and J by 3 bases, and 12 bases separated the two germline ends. In DNA form, the CDR3 reads TGTGCCAGCAGTGATTTAGATACTTACTACGAGCAGTACTTC. This codes for CASSDLDTYYEQYF.

This rearrangement joins TRBV11-2 to TRBJ2-7; TRBD1 is a possible D gene (5 bases). Trimming pared 5 bases from V and 3 bases from J, leaving 11 bases between. Per germline, CDR1 SGHAT and CDR2 FQNNGV. The CDR3 has 13 residues. The CDR3 spells CASSPGPLYEQYF. The CDR3 DNA sequence: TGTGCCAGCAGCCCAGGGCCCCTCTACGAGCAGTACTTC. Full variable domain (remainder filled in from reference TRBV11-2 and TRBJ2-7): EAGVAQSPRYKIIEKRQSVAFWCNPISGHATLYWYQQILGQGPKLLIQFQNNGVVDDSQLPKDRFSAERLKGVDSTLKIQPAKLEDSAVYLCASSPGPLYEQYFGPGTRLTVT.

The V call is TRBV10-1, the J call TRBJ2-1; D is uncertain. The ends were cut back, 4 bases at V and 2 bases at J, with 15 bases in the middle. The length of the CDR3 is 16 residues. Germline CDR1 is WNHNN and CDR2 is SYGVQD (reference sequence). DNA of the CDR3: TGCGCCAGCAGTGGACAATGGGCGGTACCCTACAATGAGCAGTTCTTC. Translation gives CASSGQWAVPYNEQFF.

This clone was detected once. This CDR3 reads CASSLFQGAGVGTEAFF. Here the CDR3 DNA reads TGTGCCAGCAGTTTATTTCAAGGGGCCGGGGTTGGGACTGAAGCTTTCTTT. The rearrangement uses TRBV28 and TRBJ1-1; TRBD1 might be the D (5 bases). Germline CDR1 and CDR2: MDHEN and SYDVKM. V dropped 1 base and J dropped 5 bases, with 20 bases sitting between them. CDR3 size: 17 residues.

The chain employs TRBV28 and TRBJ2-7, with TRBD2 matching over 10 bases. Losses at the gene ends were 5 bases for V and 12 bases for J; bases not matched to a gene: 13. The CDR3 consists of 14 residues. Germline CDR1 MDHEN, CDR2 SYDVKM. The CDR3 loop reads CASSLSGLAAALYF. CDR3 nucleotide sequence: TGTGCCAGCAGTCTCTCCGGACTAGCGGCAGCCCTGTACTTC.

The chain links TRBV13 to TRBJ2-5, with TRBD2 as a possible D gene (5 bases). The CDR3 contains 16 residues. The germline V gene encodes CDR1 PRHDT and CDR2 FYEKMQ (reference sequence). V gave up 6 bases and J gave up 4 bases, with 21 bases separating them. CDR3 residues: CASSSTLSGRGETQYF. The CDR3 DNA sequence: TGTGCCAGCAGTTCCACCCTCAGCGGACGGGGAGAGACCCAGTACTTC. The whole variable domain, filled in from reference TRBV13 and TRBJ2-5, reads AAGVIQSPRHLIKEKRETATLKCYPIPRHDTVYWYQQGPGQDPQFLISFYEKMQSDKGSIPDRFSAQQFSDYHSELNMSSLELGDSALYFCASSSTLSGRGETQYFGPGTRLLVL.

The CDR3 loop reads CASSFGSHTDTQYF. The DNA for the CDR3 is TGTGCCAGCAGTTTTGGGTCCCACACAGATACGCAGTATTTT. The genes are TRBV28 and TRBJ2-3; D call uncertain. Trimming took off 3 bases at V and 2 bases at J, with 9 bases between the two ends. The CDR3 loop spans 14 amino acids. CDR1 MDHEN and CDR2 SYDVKM come from the germline V gene.

The rearrangement links TRBV6-1 to TRBJ2-7; D might be TRBD1 (6 bases). Per germline, CDR1 MNHNS and CDR2 SASEGT. This CDR3 spans 15 amino acids. V was shortened by 0 bases and J by 5 bases, with 14 bases between the two germline ends. The CDR3 DNA reads TGTGCCAGCAGTGAAGCAGTTTGGGACATCCACGAGCAGTACTTC. Protein: CASSEAVWDIHEQYF.

The genes are TRBV7-9 and TRBJ2-7; weak D call: TRBD2 (5 bases). The germline V gene has CDR1 SEHNR and CDR2 FQNEAQ (reference sequence). The CDR3 runs 14 residues. Trimming removed 4 bases at V and 4 bases at J, with 14 bases between. Here the CDR3 DNA reads TGTGCCAGCAGCTCCCCGGACGGAGGATACGAGCAGTACTTC. This sequence encodes CASSSPDGGYEQYF.